This TCR beta chain originates from a study of a mutant IDH1 vaccine in newly diagnosed glioma. At the level of the study: Patients received vaccination from 4-6 weeks after radiotherapy alone, or with temozolomide cycles. Treated individuals were approximately 60% male and approximately 38% female, averaging roughly 39 years of age. Patients arrived already treated with radiotherapy, temozolomide, or both, most having had both.

Trimming took off 3 bases at V and 3 bases at J, with 11 bases between the two ends. Germline V gene sequence: CDR1 MDHEN, CDR2 SYDVKM. The CDR3 is made up of 14 amino acids. Libraries were prepared by immunoSEQ multiplex PCR; TCRdb keeps only in-frame clonotypes and omits some of them. This table has roughly 48,000 clones, more than 85% appearing once. A word on this clone: Its cognate antigen is unknown.

Time point in this sample: week 11, during vaccination. Doses comprised 300 ug of mutant IDH1 20-mer peptide each, plus topical imiquimod. Donor diagnoses consisted of new WHO grade 3 or 4 IDH1-mutant, ATRX-lost astrocytomas. The rearrangement joins TRBV28 to TRBJ2-5; D is unclear. The specimen was PBMCs, collected from a glioma patient whose treatment included an IDH1 peptide vaccine. The TCR originated in a man aged 45-65 years with glioma. CDR3 residues: CASSFPQIKETQYF. DNA for the CDR3: TGTGCCAGCAGTTTCCCACAGATAAAAGAGACCCAGTACTTC.